This T cell receptor (beta chain) is drawn from a study of T-cell reconstitution after alpha-beta-depleted transplantation in children. Library preparation (for TCRbeta) was performed with unique molecular identifiers. From the PCR reads, TCRdb called clonotypes with MiXCR, one entry per CDR3 protein. The table lists over 120,000 distinct CDR3 sequences, 8% to 10% of them singletons. V was shortened by 7 bases and J by 7 bases, with 8 bases between the two germline ends. In germline, CDR1 is MNHEY, CDR2 SVGAGI. This CDR3 has 12 residues. This clonotype was recorded many times. This clonotype originated in a female patient aged 2 to 10 who had a stem cell transplant for congenital amegakaryocytic thrombocytopenia, so the T cells may come from the graft donor. The sequenced sample was PBMCs, mostly from graft donor cells, obtained 180 days after TCRalphabeta/CD19-depleted stem cell transplant. The genes are TRBV6-5 and TRBJ1-6; tentative D call: TRBD1 (6 bases). This CDR3 reads CASTDRNSPLHF. The CDR3 DNA reads as TGTGCCAGCACGGACAGAAATTCACCCCTCCACTTT.